The next 17 T cell receptor beta chains were all read from a single sample in a study. Each CDR3 protein gets one entry after TCRdb re-called the 5' RACE reads with MiXCR. The sample includes roughly 23,000 distinct CDR3 sequences, more than 25% of them seen just once. The material sequenced was tumor-infiltrating naive CD4+ T cells sorted from the breast tumor. Subset given: naive CD4+ T cells, CD4+CD45RA+CD25-. The origin of the receptors is a female donor with breast cancer.

The chain employs TRBV12-3 or TRBV12-4 and TRBJ1-5, with 7 bases fitting TRBD1. J lost 1 base, V lost 5 bases, and 2 bases had no gene match. The CDR3 covers 14 residues. CDR3 loop: CASSPTGSNQPQHF. Here the CDR3 DNA reads TGTGCCAGCAGTCCGACAGGGAGCAATCAGCCCCAGCATTTT.

The sample holds a few counts of this clonotype. Given a much more abundant clone one base away, this may be a read error. V is TRBV7-9 and J is TRBJ2-3; D unresolved. This CDR3 has 12 amino acids. Germline V gives CDR1 SEHNR, CDR2 FQNEAQ (reference sequence). CDR3 coding DNA: TGTGCCGGCAGCTTGAGCACAGATACGCAGTATTTT. This sequence encodes CAGSLSTDTQYF.

The rearrangement uses TRBV15 and TRBJ2-4, with 8 positions matching TRBD2. Germline V gene sequence: CDR1 LNHNV, CDR2 YYDKDF (reference sequence). There are 15 residues in the CDR3. Unmatched junction bases numbered 8, after V lost 1 base and J lost 9 bases. DNA of the CDR3: TGTGCCACCAGCAGAGCGTCGGGAGGGCCGTCCATTCAGTACTTC. This encodes CATSRASGGPSIQYF.

This clonotype was recorded many times. This CDR3 reads CAWSRDVYQPQHF. CDR3 sequence (DNA): TGTGCCTGGAGCCGGGACGTTTACCAGCCCCAGCATTTT. The chain combines TRBV30 with TRBJ1-5, with a possible D match to TRBD1 (5 bases). This CDR3 contains 13 residues. Trimming removed 3 bases from V and 7 bases from J, with 13 bases in between. Germline CDR1 and CDR2: GTSNPN and SVGIG (reference sequence). The full variable domain, with the rest looked up from reference TRBV30 and TRBJ1-5, is SQTIHQWPATLVQPVGSPLSLECTVEGTSNPNLYWYRQAAGRGLQLLFYSVGIGQISSEVPQNLSASRPQDRQFILSSKKLLLSDSGFYLCAWSRDVYQPQHFGDGTRLSIL.

This clonotype is categorized as medium-sized. This chain joins TRBV7-2 and TRBJ2-3; TRBD2 might be the D (5 bases). Per the germline V gene, CDR1 is SGHTA and CDR2 is FQGNSA. The CDR3 has 15 residues. V gave up 4 bases and J gave up 3 bases, with 14 bases separating them. The DNA of the CDR3 is TGTGCCAGCAGCTCGGGATCTCATCGTACAGATACGCAGTATTTT. This gives the protein CASSSGSHRTDTQYF.

The chain links TRBV6-5 to TRBJ2-5; D gene uncertain. CDR3 length: 13 residues. Germline V gene lookup returns CDR1 MNHEY and CDR2 SVGAGI. Between the trimmed V and J ends, which lost 2 bases and 0 bases, there was a span of 4 bases. CDR3 nucleotide sequence: TGTGCCAGCAGTTACGGGCACCAAGAGACCCAGTACTTC. Protein sequence: CASSYGHQETQYF.

The gene calls are TRBV20-1 and TRBJ2-7; D unclear. CDR3 size: 11 residues. The germline V and J ends were trimmed by 1 base and 7 bases, with 8 bases remaining between them. From germline, CDR1 is DFQATT and CDR2 SNEGSKA (reference sequence). This CDR3 reads CSARGLKEQYF. CDR3 DNA: TGCAGTGCTAGAGGGCTCAAAGAGCAGTACTTC.

This clonotype turned up a few times. This chain uses TRBV5-1 with TRBJ2-7; possible D gene TRBD1, 5 bases. This CDR3 comprises 12 residues. V shed 3 bases and J shed 5 bases, with 9 bases lying between them. CDR1 and CDR2 from the germline V gene are SGHRS and YFSETQ. The CDR3: CASSWQGDEQYF. The CDR3 coding sequence is TGCGCCAGCAGCTGGCAAGGGGACGAGCAGTACTTC.

This clonotype is labeled medium-sized. The CDR3: CASSQPLTSSHNEQFF. The CDR3 DNA reads as TGCGCCAGCAGCCAGCCCCTGACTAGCTCGCACAATGAGCAGTTCTTC. This rearrangement joins TRBV4-1 to TRBJ2-1; 7 bases map to TRBD2. CDR3 length equals 16 residues. V was pared by 3 bases and J by 5 bases, with 10 bases of the junction left unmatched. Per germline, CDR1 MGHRA and CDR2 YSYEKL.

This rearrangement joins TRBV11-2 to TRBJ2-1; 10 positions match TRBD2. Germline CDR1 is SGHAT and CDR2 is FQNNGV. The CDR3 length is 14 residues. V dropped 7 bases and J dropped 10; count of bases not matched to a gene: 10. The CDR3 region has the DNA TGTGCCAGCACCTGGGGAACTAGCGGGACCGAGCAGTTCTTC. Its translation is CASTWGTSGTEQFF.

Within the sample, this clonotype is medium-sized (0.01 to 0.1%). The V and J genes are TRBV11-2 and TRBJ1-6; the D gene is possibly TRBD1 (6 bases). Germline V gene data show CDR1 as SGHAT and CDR2 as FQNNGV. The V and J ends lost 5 bases and 0 bases respectively, with 11 bases between them. The CDR3 has 16 amino acids. CDR3 protein: CASSRGQSSYNSPLHF. The CDR3 region has the DNA TGTGCCAGCAGCCGTGGACAGAGCTCCTATAATTCACCCCTCCACTTT.

With regard to this clonotype: A much larger clone is a single base away; this may be a read error. The gene calls are TRBV6-5 and TRBJ1-5; possibly TRBD1 for D (6 bases). CDR1 MNHEY and CDR2 SVGAGI come from the germline V gene. This CDR3 region has 15 residues. The V gene lost 7 bases and the J gene lost 4 bases, with 17 bases spanning the gap. This CDR3 reads CASMPQEGGNQPQHF. Here the CDR3 DNA reads TGTGCCAGCATGCCCCAAGAGGGGGGAAATCAGCCCCAGCATTTT.

V usage is TRBV12-3 or TRBV12-4 and J usage is TRBJ1-1; no clear D gene. V was cut by 2 bases and J by 4 bases, with 11 bases left in between. The CDR3 is 14 residues long. Written as DNA, the CDR3 is TGTGCCAGCAGTTTAATGGTCGGATCCACTGAAGCTTTCTTT. Its translation: CASSLMVGSTEAFF.

By share, this clonotype counts as medium-sized. V is TRBV6-1 and J is TRBJ1-5, with D possibly matching TRBD1 (5 bases). The CDR3 consists of 13 residues. With 5 bases removed from V and 5 bases from J, the gap between germline ends came to 10 bases. In germline, CDR1 is MNHNS, CDR2 SASEGT. Written as DNA, the CDR3 is TGTGCCAGCAGTCCCAGGGCCGATCAGCCCCAGCATTTT. Its protein product is CASSPRADQPQHF.

This clonotype was counted ten times or more. The CDR3 sequence is CATRALAGEGNEQFF. CDR3 DNA: TGTGCCACCAGGGCCCTAGCGGGAGAGGGGAATGAGCAGTTCTTC. The chain has TRBV24-1 and TRBJ2-1; the match to TRBD2 covers 10 bases. Germline values: CDR1 KGHDR, CDR2 SFDVKD. CDR3 length: 15 residues. V dropped 7 bases and J dropped 7; count of bases not matched to a gene: 9.

This clonotype was seen only a few times. The rearrangement joins TRBV20-1 to TRBJ2-1; 7 bases align to TRBD2. V dropped 2 bases and J dropped 5; count of bases not matched to a gene: 6. The CDR3 is 14 residues long. Germline CDR1 reads DFQATT; CDR2 reads SNEGSKA (reference sequence). The CDR3: CSARPASGHNEQFF. DNA of the CDR3: TGCAGTGCTAGACCAGCTAGCGGCCACAATGAGCAGTTCTTC.

This clonotype was seen at least ten times. This sequence joins TRBV5-1 and TRBJ2-1; 11 positions match TRBD2. The CDR3 totals 16 residues. CDR1 SGHRS and CDR2 YFSETQ come from the germline V gene. V trimming: 1 base; J trimming: 0 bases; junction bases outside the gene matches: 0. DNA of the CDR3: TGCGCCAGCAGCTTGACTAGCGGGAGCTCCTACAATGAGCAGTTCTTC. It yields the protein CASSLTSGSSYNEQFF.